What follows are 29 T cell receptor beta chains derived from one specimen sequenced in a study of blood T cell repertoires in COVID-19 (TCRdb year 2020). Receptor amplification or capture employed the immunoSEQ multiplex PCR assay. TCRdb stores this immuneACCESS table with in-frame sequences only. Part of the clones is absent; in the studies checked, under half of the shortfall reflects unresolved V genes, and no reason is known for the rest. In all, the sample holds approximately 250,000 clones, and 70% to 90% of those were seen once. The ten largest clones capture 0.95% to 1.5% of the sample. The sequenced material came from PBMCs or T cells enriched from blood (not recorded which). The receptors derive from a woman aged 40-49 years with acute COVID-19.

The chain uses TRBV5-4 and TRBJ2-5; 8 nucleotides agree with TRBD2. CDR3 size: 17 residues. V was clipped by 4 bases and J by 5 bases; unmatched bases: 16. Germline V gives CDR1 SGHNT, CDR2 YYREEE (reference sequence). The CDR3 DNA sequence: TGTGCCAGCAGCCGAATAATAGGGGGGACTAGTCGGGAGACCCAGTACTTC. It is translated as CASSRIIGGTSRETQYF.

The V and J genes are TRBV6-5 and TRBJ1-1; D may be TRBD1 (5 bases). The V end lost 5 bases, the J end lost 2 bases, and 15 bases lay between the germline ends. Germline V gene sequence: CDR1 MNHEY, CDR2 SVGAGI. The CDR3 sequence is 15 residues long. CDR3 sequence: CASSPPRQSNTEAFF. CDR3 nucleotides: TGTGCCAGCAGTCCCCCGCGACAGTCCAACACTGAAGCTTTCTTT.

The CDR3 sequence is CASSYSKWTSLQETQYF. The CDR3 DNA sequence: TGTGCCAGCAGTTACTCGAAGTGGACTAGCCTCCAAGAGACCCAGTACTTC. J is TRBJ2-5 and V is TRBV6-2 or TRBV6-3; 8 bases match TRBD2. CDR1 and CDR2 from the germline V gene are MNHEY and SVGEGT. The CDR3 totals 17 residues. V gave up 0 bases and J gave up 1 base; unmatched junction bases: 7.

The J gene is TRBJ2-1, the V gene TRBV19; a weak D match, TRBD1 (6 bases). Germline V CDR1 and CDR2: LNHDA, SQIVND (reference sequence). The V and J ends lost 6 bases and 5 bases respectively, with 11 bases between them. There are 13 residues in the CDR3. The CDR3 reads CASSSGANNEQFF. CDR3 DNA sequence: TGTGCCAGTAGCTCAGGGGCGAACAATGAGCAGTTCTTC.

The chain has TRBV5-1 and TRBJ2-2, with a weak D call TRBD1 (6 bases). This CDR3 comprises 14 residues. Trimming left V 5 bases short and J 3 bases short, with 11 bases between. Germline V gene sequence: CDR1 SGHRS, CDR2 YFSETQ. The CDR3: CASRPGQYTGELFF. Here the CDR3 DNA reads TGCGCCAGCAGGCCTGGACAGTACACCGGGGAGCTGTTTTTT.

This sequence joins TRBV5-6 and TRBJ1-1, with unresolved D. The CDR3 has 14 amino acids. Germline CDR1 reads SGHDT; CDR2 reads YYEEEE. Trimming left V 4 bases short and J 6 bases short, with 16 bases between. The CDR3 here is CASSRQYRGAEAFF. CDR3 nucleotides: TGTGCCAGCAGCCGCCAATACCGGGGTGCTGAAGCTTTCTTT.

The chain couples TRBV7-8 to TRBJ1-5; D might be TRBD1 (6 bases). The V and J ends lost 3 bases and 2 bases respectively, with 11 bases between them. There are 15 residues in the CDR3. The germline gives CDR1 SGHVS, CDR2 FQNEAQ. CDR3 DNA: TGTGCCAGCAGCTTTAACAGGGTGGGCAATCAGCCCCAGCATTTT. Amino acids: CASSFNRVGNQPQHF.

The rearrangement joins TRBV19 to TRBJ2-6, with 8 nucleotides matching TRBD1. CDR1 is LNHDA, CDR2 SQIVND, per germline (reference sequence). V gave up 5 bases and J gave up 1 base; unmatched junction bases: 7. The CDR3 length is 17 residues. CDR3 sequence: CASSFGTGSSGANVLTF. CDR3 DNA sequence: TGTGCCAGTAGTTTCGGGACAGGATCGTCTGGGGCCAACGTCCTGACTTTC. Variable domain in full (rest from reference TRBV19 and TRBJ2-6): DGGITQSPKYLFRKEGQNVTLSCEQNLNHDAMYWYRQDPGQGLRLIYYSQIVNDFQKGDIAEGYSVSREKKESFPLTVTSAQKNPTAFYLCASSFGTGSSGANVLTFGAGSRLTVL.

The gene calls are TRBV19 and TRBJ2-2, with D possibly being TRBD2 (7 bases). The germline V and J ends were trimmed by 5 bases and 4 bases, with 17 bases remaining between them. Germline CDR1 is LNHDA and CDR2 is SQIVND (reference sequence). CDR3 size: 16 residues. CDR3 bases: TGTGCCAGTAGTCCGGAGGGGGGGTTCTTCACCGGGGAGCTGTTTTTT. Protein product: CASSPEGGFFTGELFF.

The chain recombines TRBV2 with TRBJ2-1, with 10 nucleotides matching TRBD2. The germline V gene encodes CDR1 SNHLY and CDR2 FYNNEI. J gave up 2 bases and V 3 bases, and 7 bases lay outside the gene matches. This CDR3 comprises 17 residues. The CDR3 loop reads CASSDLSGLATYNEQFF. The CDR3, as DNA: TGTGCCAGCAGTGATCTCTCGGGACTAGCGACCTACAATGAGCAGTTCTTC.

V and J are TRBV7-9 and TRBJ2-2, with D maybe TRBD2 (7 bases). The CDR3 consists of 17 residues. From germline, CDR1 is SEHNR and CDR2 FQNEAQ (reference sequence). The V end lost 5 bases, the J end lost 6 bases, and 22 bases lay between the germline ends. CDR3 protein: CASSPRDGGLRAGELFF. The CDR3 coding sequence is TGTGCCAGCAGCCCCAGGGACGGGGGGCTTAGAGCCGGGGAGCTGTTTTTT.

The CDR3 nucleotides read TGCAGCGCCGAGGGACAGGGGGCGCGGGTAGATGGCTACACCTTC. Translating gives CSAEGQGARVDGYTF. The rearrangement joins TRBV29-1 to TRBJ1-2, with TRBD1 matching 12 bases. V lost 7 bases to trimming and J lost 6 bases; unmatched junction nucleotides: 12. The CDR3 consists of 15 residues. The V gene's germline CDR1 is SQVTM and CDR2 ANQGSEA.

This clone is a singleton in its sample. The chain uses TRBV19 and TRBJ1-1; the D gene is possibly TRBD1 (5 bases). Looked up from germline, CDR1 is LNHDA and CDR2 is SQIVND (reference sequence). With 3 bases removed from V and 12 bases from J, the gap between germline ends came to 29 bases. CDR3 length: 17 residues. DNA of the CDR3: TGTGCCAGTAGTATTAGAGTTATAGGCAGGGTGGGGAAGAGGCCTTTCTTT. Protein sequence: CASSIRVIGRVGKRPFF.

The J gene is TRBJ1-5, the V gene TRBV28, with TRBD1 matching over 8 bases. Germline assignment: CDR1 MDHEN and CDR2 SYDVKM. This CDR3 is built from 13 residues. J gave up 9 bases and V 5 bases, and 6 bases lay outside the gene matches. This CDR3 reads CASSRSQGAPQHF. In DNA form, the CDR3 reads TGTGCCAGCAGTCGCAGCCAGGGGGCGCCCCAGCATTTT.

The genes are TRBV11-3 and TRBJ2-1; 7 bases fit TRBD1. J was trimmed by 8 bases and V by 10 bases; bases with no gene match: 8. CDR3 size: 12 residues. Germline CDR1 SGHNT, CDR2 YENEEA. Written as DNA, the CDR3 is TGTGCCATCCGGACAGGCCAGGATGAGCAGTTCTTC. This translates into CAIRTGQDEQFF.

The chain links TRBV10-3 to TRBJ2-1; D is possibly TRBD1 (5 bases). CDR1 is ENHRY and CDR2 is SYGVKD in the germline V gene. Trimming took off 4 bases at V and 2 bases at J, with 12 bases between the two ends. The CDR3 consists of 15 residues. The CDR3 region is CAISAAGIAYNEQFF. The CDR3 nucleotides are TGTGCCATCAGTGCAGCAGGGATCGCCTACAATGAGCAGTTCTTC.

The CDR3, as DNA: TGTGCCAGCAGTTTGGTGGACGGGACAGTCTACGAGCAGTACTTC. Amino acid sequence: CASSLVDGTVYEQYF. The gene calls are TRBV28 and TRBJ2-7, with 7 nucleotides matching TRBD1. Trimming removed 3 bases from V and 3 bases from J; junction bases left unmatched: 8. CDR1 and CDR2 (germline): MDHEN, SYDVKM. The CDR3 has 15 residues.

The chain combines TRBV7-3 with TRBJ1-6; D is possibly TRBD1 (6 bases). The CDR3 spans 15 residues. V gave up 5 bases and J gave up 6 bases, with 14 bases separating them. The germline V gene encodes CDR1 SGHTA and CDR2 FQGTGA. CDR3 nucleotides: TGTGCCAGCAGCACAACAGGGCGGAGTAATTCACCCCTCCACTTT. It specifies CASSTTGRSNSPLHF.

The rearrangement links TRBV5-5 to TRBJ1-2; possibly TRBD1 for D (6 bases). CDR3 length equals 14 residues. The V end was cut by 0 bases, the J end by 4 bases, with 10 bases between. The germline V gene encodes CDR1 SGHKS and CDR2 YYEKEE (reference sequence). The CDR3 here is CASSLVRGAYGYTF. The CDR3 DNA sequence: TGTGCCAGCAGCTTGGTTCGGGGGGCCTATGGCTACACCTTC.

As DNA, the CDR3 is TGTGCCAGCAGTTTACCTAGACAGGGTGGTGAAAAACTGTTTTTT. Its translation: CASSLPRQGGEKLFF. V is TRBV28 and J is TRBJ1-4, with 7 positions matching TRBD1. CDR3 size: 15 residues. The V gene's germline CDR1 is MDHEN and CDR2 SYDVKM. The ends lost 2 bases at V and 7 bases at J; junction bases unmatched: 7.

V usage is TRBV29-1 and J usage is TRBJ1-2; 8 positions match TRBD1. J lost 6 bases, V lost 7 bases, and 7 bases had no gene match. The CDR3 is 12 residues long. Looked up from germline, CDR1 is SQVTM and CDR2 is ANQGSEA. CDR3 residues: CSGGPTGDGYTF. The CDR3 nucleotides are TGCAGCGGGGGACCGACAGGGGATGGCTACACCTTC. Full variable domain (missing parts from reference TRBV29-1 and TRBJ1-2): SAVISQKPSRDICQRGTSLTIQCQVDSQVTMMFWYRQQPGQSLTLIATANQGSEATYESGFVIDKFPISRPNLTFSTLTVSNMSPEDSSIYLCSGGPTGDGYTFGSGTRLTVV.

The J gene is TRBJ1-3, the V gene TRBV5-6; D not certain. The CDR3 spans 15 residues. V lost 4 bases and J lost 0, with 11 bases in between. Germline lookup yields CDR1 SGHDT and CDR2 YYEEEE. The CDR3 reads CASSPGRGSGNTIYF. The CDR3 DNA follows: TGTGCCAGCAGCCCCGGGAGAGGCTCTGGAAACACCATATATTTT.

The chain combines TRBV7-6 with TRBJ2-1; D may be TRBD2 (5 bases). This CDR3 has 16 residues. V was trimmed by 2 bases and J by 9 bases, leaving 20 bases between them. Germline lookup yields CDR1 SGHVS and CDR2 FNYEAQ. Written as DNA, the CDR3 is TGTGCCAGCAGCTTAAGTCTAGCAGCAGCGGCAGGTGAGCAGTTCTTC. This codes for CASSLSLAAAAGEQFF.

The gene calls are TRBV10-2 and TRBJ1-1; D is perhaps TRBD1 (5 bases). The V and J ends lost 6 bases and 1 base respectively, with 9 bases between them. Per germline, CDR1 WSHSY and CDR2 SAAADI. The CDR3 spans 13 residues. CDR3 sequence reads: CASREQENTEAFF. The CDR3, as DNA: TGCGCCAGCAGGGAACAGGAGAACACTGAAGCTTTCTTT.

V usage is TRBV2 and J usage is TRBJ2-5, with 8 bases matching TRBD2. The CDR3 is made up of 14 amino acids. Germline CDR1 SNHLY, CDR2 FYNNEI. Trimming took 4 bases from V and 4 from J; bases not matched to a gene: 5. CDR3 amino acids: CASSAVAGGETQYF. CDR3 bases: TGTGCCAGCAGTGCAGTTGCGGGAGGAGAGACCCAGTACTTC.

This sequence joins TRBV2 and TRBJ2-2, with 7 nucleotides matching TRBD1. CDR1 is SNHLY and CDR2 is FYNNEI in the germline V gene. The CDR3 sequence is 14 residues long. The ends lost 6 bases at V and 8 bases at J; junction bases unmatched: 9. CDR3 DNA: TGTGCCAGCAGGACAGGGCCTGCCGGTGGGGAGCTGTTTTTT. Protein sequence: CASRTGPAGGELFF.

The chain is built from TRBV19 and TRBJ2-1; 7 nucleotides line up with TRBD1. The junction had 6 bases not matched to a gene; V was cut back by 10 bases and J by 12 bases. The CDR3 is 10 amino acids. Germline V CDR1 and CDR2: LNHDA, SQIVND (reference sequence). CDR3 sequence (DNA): TGTGCCACCGGCCGGGACAGGCAGTTCTTC. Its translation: CATGRDRQFF.

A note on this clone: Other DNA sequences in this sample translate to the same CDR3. The CDR3 nucleotides are TGTGCCAGCAGTTTTCTGGCGGGTGGCTACACCTTC. Encoded protein: CASSFLAGGYTF. The chain couples TRBV12-3 or TRBV12-4 to TRBJ1-2; no definite D call. Trimming shortened V by 3 bases and J by 7 bases, and 9 bases separated the two germline ends. The CDR3 sequence is 12 residues long.

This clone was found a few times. The DNA for the CDR3 is TGTGCCAGCAGCTCGGGAACAGATACGCAGTATTTT. It yields the protein CASSSGTDTQYF. The chain links TRBV11-2 to TRBJ2-3; tentatively, D is TRBD2 (5 bases). The CDR3 loop spans 12 amino acids. Germline V gene sequence: CDR1 SGHAT, CDR2 FQNNGV. V was cut by 4 bases and J by 3 bases, with 5 bases left in between.